The 19 T cell receptor beta chains given below trace back to one sample, sequenced in a study of T cell repertoires in cytomegalovirus infection. These TCRs are of unknown antigen specificity. TCRdb re-derived calls from the reads in MiXCR, one entry per CDR3 protein. The sample includes about 900,000 distinct CDR3 sequences, about a third seen only once; the top ten take over 12%. This specimen consisted of cultured CD8+ T cells from PBMCs, obtained from culture after CMV antigen stimulation. The source of these receptors is a human donor in good health (CMV status not recorded). Some clones in this sample may be carry-over from other donors' samples.

This sequence joins TRBV7-8 and TRBJ2-4; tentatively, D is TRBD1 (7 bases). Germline CDR1 reads SGHVS; CDR2 reads FQNEAQ. This CDR3 contains 17 residues. V dropped 5 bases and J dropped 2 bases, with 19 bases sitting between them. The CDR3 nucleotides read TGTGCCAGCAGCAGGGGGGTGGAGGGGGCGTCCAAAAACATTCAGTACTTC. This encodes CASSRGVEGASKNIQYF.

CDR3 loop: CASSLAVDINYGYTF. For the CDR3, the DNA is TGCGCCAGCAGCTTGGCCGTCGACATCAACTATGGCTACACCTTC. The chain links TRBV5-1 to TRBJ1-2, with D unclear. Germline-derived CDR1 and CDR2 are SGHRS and YFSETQ. Trimming removed 0 bases from V and 2 bases from J, with 11 bases in between. The CDR3 is 15 amino acids.

The genes are TRBV6-1 and TRBJ2-4; D is unresolved. CDR3 length: 16 residues. The V gene's germline CDR1 is MNHNS and CDR2 SASEGT. V was clipped by 0 bases and J by 0 bases, with 9 bases between them. The CDR3 DNA sequence: TGTGCCAGCAGTGAAGCGCATCCCCTAGCCAAAAACATTCAGTACTTC. Translated: CASSEAHPLAKNIQYF.

On this clonotype: Its ends do not fully match the called genes, so a read error is possible. The chain joins TRBV7-6 to TRBJ2-7; 12 bases map to TRBD2. The CDR3 contains 15 residues. Germline lookup yields CDR1 SGHVS and CDR2 FNYEAQ. The CDR3 bases are TGTGTCAGCAGCCCGCGGACTAGCGGGGACTACGAGCAGTACTTC. It codes for CVSSPRTSGDYEQYF.

The chain employs TRBV28 and TRBJ1-4, with D unresolved. The V gene lost 1 base and the J gene lost 6 bases, with 15 bases spanning the gap. This CDR3 spans 16 amino acids. Germline loops: CDR1 MDHEN, CDR2 SYDVKM. The chain's CDR3 is CASSLFPGEGYEKLFF. The CDR3 DNA sequence: TGTGCCAGCAGTTTATTCCCGGGAGAAGGTTATGAAAAACTGTTTTTT.

This clonotype was recorded once. V is TRBV27 and J is TRBJ1-2, with TRBD1 matching 8 bases. Germline values: CDR1 MNHEY, CDR2 SMNVEV (reference sequence). The CDR3 contains 14 residues. V was clipped by 4 bases and J by 3 bases; unmatched bases: 4. This CDR3 is CASSSGGADYGYTF. For the CDR3, the DNA is TGTGCCAGCAGTTCAGGGGGCGCTGACTATGGCTACACCTTC.

The V gene is TRBV4-2, the J gene TRBJ1-4, with D possibly being TRBD1 (5 bases). The ends were cut back, 2 bases at V and 8 bases at J, with 15 bases in the middle. This CDR3 region has 15 residues. Germline assignment: CDR1 LGHNA and CDR2 YNFKEQ. CDR3 DNA sequence: TGTGCCAGCAGCCAAATAACAGGCAGTGAAGAAAAACTGTTTTTT. Its protein is CASSQITGSEEKLFF.

The sample holds many counts of this clonotype. This chain connects TRBV7-2 to TRBJ2-3, with unresolved D. V shed 7 bases and J shed 5 bases, with 13 bases lying between them. The CDR3 runs to 13 residues. Per germline, CDR1 SGHTA and CDR2 FQGNSA. CDR3 nucleotide sequence: TGTGCCAGCAACCTTTTAGCTGGAGATACGCAGTATTTT. Its protein product is CASNLLAGDTQYF.

This chain joins TRBV20-1 and TRBJ2-2; 9 positions match TRBD2. Germline-derived CDR1 and CDR2 are DFQATT and SNEGSKA (reference sequence). The CDR3 has 17 amino acids. Unmatched junction bases numbered 6, after V lost 1 base and J lost 0 bases. CDR3 sequence (DNA): TGCAGTGCTAGAGCGAGTAGCGGGGGCCCGAACACCGGGGAGCTGTTTTTT. Translation: CSARASSGGPNTGELFF.

This clonotype appeared many times. CDR3 amino acids: CASSSPLAGTDTQYF. The CDR3 DNA is TGTGCCAGCAGTTCGCCCCTGGCGGGTACAGATACGCAGTATTTT. This rearrangement joins TRBV12-3 or TRBV12-4 to TRBJ2-3; D might be TRBD2 (5 bases). The CDR3 loop spans 15 amino acids. V was trimmed by 4 bases and J by 3 bases, leaving 14 bases between them.

This chain links TRBV12-3 or TRBV12-4 with TRBJ2-1, with a tentative D call TRBD2 (7 bases). The V end was cut by 7 bases, the J end by 7 bases, with 17 bases between. CDR3 length equals 14 residues. Written as DNA, the CDR3 is TGTGCCAGCACTGGGGGGGGGCTTCGTAATGAGCAGTTCTTC. It yields the protein CASTGGGLRNEQFF.

This sequence joins TRBV28 and TRBJ2-1; 8 bases line up with TRBD2. CDR3 size: 17 residues. V was clipped by 4 bases and J by 3 bases; unmatched bases: 11. Per germline, CDR1 MDHEN and CDR2 SYDVKM. CDR3: CASSSPTRGGNYNEQFF. CDR3 coding DNA: TGTGCCAGCAGTTCCCCGACCCGCGGGGGGAACTACAATGAGCAGTTCTTC.

There are many counts of this clonotype. V gene TRBV7-2 combines with J gene TRBJ2-3; D unresolved. Germline CDR1 reads SGHTA; CDR2 reads FQGNSA. With 3 bases removed from V and 0 bases from J, the gap between germline ends came to 7 bases. The CDR3 has 14 amino acids. CDR3 sequence: CASSFAVSTDTQYF. CDR3 DNA sequence: TGTGCCAGCAGCTTTGCCGTCAGCACAGATACGCAGTATTTT.

This clonotype was seen only once. The chain combines TRBV2 with TRBJ1-1; 9 nucleotides agree with TRBD1. Losses at the gene ends were 10 bases for V and 0 bases for J; bases not matched to a gene: 3. Germline lookup yields CDR1 SNHLY and CDR2 FYNNEI. CDR3 length equals 13 residues. The CDR3 loop reads CATNRGLNTEAFF. DNA for the CDR3: TGTGCCACCAACAGGGGGCTGAACACTGAAGCTTTCTTT.

The table lists this clonotype with many counts. The chain combines TRBV7-9 with TRBJ2-1; D possibly corresponds to TRBD1 (7 bases). The CDR3 spans 18 residues. The germline V gene encodes CDR1 SEHNR and CDR2 FQNEAQ (reference sequence). Deletions cut 0 bases from V and 3 bases from J, with 18 bases between. Written as DNA, the CDR3 is TGTGCCAGCAGCTTAGCACCCGGTCCAGGGGGGTACTACAATGAGCAGTTCTTC. Amino acids: CASSLAPGPGGYYNEQFF.

This clonotype was picked up a small number of times. V usage is TRBV6-2 or TRBV6-3 and J usage is TRBJ1-5; 11 positions agree with TRBD1. J was trimmed by 0 bases and V by 2 bases; bases with no gene match: 6. Germline V gives CDR1 MNHEY, CDR2 SVGEGT. The CDR3 extends over 18 amino acids. The CDR3 DNA is TGTGCCAGCAGTTACGACCCGGGACAGGGGGATAGCAATCAGCCCCAGCATTTT. The encoded protein is CASSYDPGQGDSNQPQHF.

This clonotype turned up a few times. The chain recombines TRBV12-3 or TRBV12-4 with TRBJ2-2; no firm D call. Deletions cut 3 bases from V and 1 base from J, with 15 bases between. This CDR3 is 17 amino acids long. The CDR3 loop reads CASSFPGTKGNTGELFF. In nucleotides, the CDR3 is TGTGCCAGCAGTTTCCCAGGAACTAAAGGGAACACCGGGGAGCTGTTTTTT.

This clonotype has just a few counts. The J gene is TRBJ2-1, the V gene TRBV4-1; the D is unclear. Trimming took 3 bases from V and 5 from J, leaving 17 bases between them. The CDR3 runs 16 residues. Germline V gives CDR1 MGHRA, CDR2 YSYEKL. The CDR3 loop is CASSHSLLGSDNEQFF. In DNA form, the CDR3 reads TGCGCCAGCAGCCATAGCCTTTTGGGATCAGACAATGAGCAGTTCTTC.

This clonotype was counted only a few times. Here the CDR3 reads CASSHYGSPDRGIPNTEAFF. CDR3 DNA: TGTGCCAGCAGCCATTACGGTTCGCCGGACAGGGGAATTCCGAACACTGAAGCTTTCTTT. The gene calls are TRBV7-9 and TRBJ1-1, with TRBD1 matching over 9 bases. V trimming: 5 bases; J trimming: 1 base; junction bases outside the gene matches: 20. This CDR3 contains 20 residues. Germline V lookup: CDR1 SEHNR, CDR2 FQNEAQ (reference sequence).